This TCR beta chain appears in the sequencing data of a study of blood T cell repertoires in COVID-19. Looking at the study overall: The samples span acute and convalescent COVID-19 from the United States, Italy and Spain. Sample material is recorded as cDNA or gDNA derived from T cells, B-cell-depleted T cells, or PBMCs.

TCRdb's copy holds only in-frame clones and misses some; the assay was immunoSEQ multiplex PCR. The sample has fewer than 250,000 clones; 80% to 85% are singletons. The participants were between about 18 and 95 years old and came from under 25 US areas. J lost 8 bases, V lost 4 bases, and 6 bases had no gene match. Germline V gives CDR1 MGHRA, CDR2 YSYEKL. The CDR3 is 14 residues long. The V call is TRBV4-1, the J call TRBJ1-4; 8 bases are shared with TRBD1. Sample: PBMCs or T cells enriched from blood (not recorded which). The source is a woman aged 45-65 years with acute COVID-19. The CDR3 is CASSPGQGGEKLFF. The DNA of the CDR3 is TGCGCCAGCAGCCCCGGACAGGGCGGGGAAAAACTGTTTTTT.